The rows below give T cell receptor beta chains drawn from one sample of a study of blood T cell repertoires in COVID-19. The assay was immunoSEQ multiplex PCR, and TCRdb's table has in-frame clones only and misses some. Of approximately 260,000 clones detected, about 86% appear once; the ten largest clones hold 3.4%. The material sequenced was PBMCs or T cells enriched from blood (not recorded which). The receptors here all came from a man in his fifties or sixties who had recovered from COVID-19. Each CDR3 is given with its conserved first and last residue. Each record gives: V gene, clone size, J gene, D gene, CDR3 DNA, CDR3 protein. D genes are given only for firm matches. Size is omitted from some rows. Given values are once, few, many or a class for expanded clones.

>TRBV11-2|-|TRBJ1-1|-
TGTGCCAGCAGCGTGGTGGCGGGCGACTTTGAAGCTTTCTTT
CASSVVAGDFEAFF
>TRBV24-1|-|TRBJ2-1|-
TGTGCCACCAGTGAAACAACAGGGAGGGCCTACAATGAGCAGTTCTTC
CATSETTGRAYNEQFF
>TRBV19|few|TRBJ1-5|-
TGTGCCAGTAGTATTAGACAGGTTGATCAGCCCCAGCATTTT
CASSIRQVDQPQHF
>TRBV10-3|-|TRBJ2-7|TRBD1
TGTGCCACCCGGACAGGGGGTTTGGTACACGAGCAGTACTTC
CATRTGGLVHEQYF
>TRBV10-1|-|TRBJ2-7|TRBD1
TGCGCCAGCAGTGAGTCCAGGGGGAGTTTGAGAGAAGTGGGGTACGAGCAGTACTTC
CASSESRGSLREVGYEQYF
>TRBV12-3/TRBV12-4|once|TRBJ1-6|-
TGTGCCAGCAGTTTAGACGGGAATTCACCCCTCCACTTT
CASSLDGNSPLHF
>TRBV28|-|TRBJ2-1|-
TGTGCCAGCAGACGGTTGAGGGTTGCCCTCTACAATGAGCAGTTCTTC
CASRRLRVALYNEQFF
>TRBV19|-|TRBJ2-3|TRBD1
TGTGCCAGTAGAAGGGACAGGTCCACAGATACGCAGTATTTT
CASRRDRSTDTQYF
>TRBV19|-|TRBJ2-3|-
TGTGCCAGTAGTATAGTAGGGGGTGGCACAGATACGCAGTATTTT
CASSIVGGGTDTQYF
>TRBV4-1|-|TRBJ2-3|TRBD1
TGCGCCAGCAGCCAAGAACAGGGGCGAACAGATACGCAGTATTTT
CASSQEQGRTDTQYF
>TRBV3-1/TRBV3-2|-|TRBJ1-6|-
TGTGCCAGCAGCCAAACCGGTGTTCAAAATTCACCCCTCCACTTT
CASSQTGVQNSPLHF
>TRBV6-4|-|TRBJ2-1|-
TGTGCCAGCAGTGTGAGCCTAGCTGGGGGGAATGAGCAGTTCTTC
CASSVSLAGGNEQFF
>TRBV7-9|-|TRBJ1-1|TRBD1
TGTGCCAGCAGCACCAGTGGGACAGGGGGTCCTGAAGCTTTCTTT
CASSTSGTGGPEAFF
>TRBV29-1|-|TRBJ2-3|-
TGCAGCGCCCGAGGGGGAGCCGGAGATACGCAGTATTTT
CSARGGAGDTQYF
>TRBV5-1|-|TRBJ2-3|-
TGCGCCAGCAGCTTGACCGGGGTCGTGACAGATACGCAGTATTTT
CASSLTGVVTDTQYF
>TRBV10-2|once|TRBJ1-4|-
TGCGCCAGCAGTGATTTGGGGCAAATTAATGAAAAACTGTTTTTT
CASSDLGQINEKLFF
>TRBV29-1|-|TRBJ2-7|-
TGCAGCGGGGGCGGGTCGGGTTTGAACGAGCAGTACTTC
CSGGGSGLNEQYF
>TRBV18|-|TRBJ1-2|-
TGTGCCAGCTCACCAGACGCAAGACAACTAGCTAACTATGGCTACACCTTC
CASSPDARQLANYGYTF
>TRBV28|-|TRBJ2-1|TRBD2
TGTGCCAGCAGTGTGCTAGCGGGAGGGCGGGGCGAGCAGTTCTTC
CASSVLAGGRGEQFF
>TRBV5-6|-|TRBJ1-1|-
TGTGCCAGCAGCTTGGTGGACAGCCAGGGAGCTTTCTTT
CASSLVDSQGAFF
>TRBV6-2/TRBV6-3|-|TRBJ1-5|-
TGTGCCAGCACCCCAACAGGGCTTCGGGGGGCCCAGCATTTT
CASTPTGLRGAQHF
>TRBV14|-|TRBJ1-4|-
TGTGCCAGCCGGGGGGGCTGGAATGAAAAACTGTTTTTT
CASRGGWNEKLFF
>TRBV11-2|-|TRBJ2-3|TRBD2
TGTGCCAGCAGCTCCTACCCTAGCGGGGGGAGCTCGGGTACGCAGTATTTT
CASSSYPSGGSSGTQYF
>TRBV4-1|-|TRBJ1-2|TRBD1
TGCGCCAGCAGCCCCGGGACAGGGGGGTATGGCTACACCTTC
CASSPGTGGYGYTF
>TRBV27|-|TRBJ1-2|-
TGTGCCAGCAGTTTTCAGGGAAACTATGGCTACACCTTC
CASSFQGNYGYTF
>TRBV28|-|TRBJ1-2|-
TGTGCCAGCAACCTGACACCGAACTATGGCTACACCTTC
CASNLTPNYGYTF
>TRBV10-3|-|TRBJ1-1|TRBD1
TGTGCCTCGGGACAGGGTAACACTGAAGCTTTCTTT
CASGQGNTEAFF
>TRBV6-5|-|TRBJ2-5|-
TGTGCCAGCGGCCACAGGGAGCAAGAGACCCAGTACTTC
CASGHREQETQYF
>TRBV5-4|once|TRBJ2-5|TRBD2
TGTGCCAGCAGCGCGGGACTAGCGTTGGAGACCCAGTACTTC
CASSAGLALETQYF
>TRBV2|-|TRBJ2-1|-
TGTGCCAGCAGTGAAGCGTGGAGGGCTGAGCAGTTCTTC
CASSEAWRAEQFF
>TRBV5-6|-|TRBJ2-5|TRBD2
TGTGCCAGCAGCTTGAGGTCGGGGGGATTAGAGACCCAGTACTTC
CASSLRSGGLETQYF
>TRBV5-1|-|TRBJ2-5|-
TGCGCCAGCAGCTACGGACAGCGACAAGAGACCCAGTACTTC
CASSYGQRQETQYF
>TRBV30|-|TRBJ2-3|-
TGTGCCTGGAGTGTTGAGCTGGGCACAGATACGCAGTATTTT
CAWSVELGTDTQYF
>TRBV5-1|-|TRBJ2-3|-
TGCGCCAGCAGCTCACAAAGGGGCCGTGGGGATACGCAGTATTTT
CASSSQRGRGDTQYF
>TRBV4-1|-|TRBJ2-3|-
TGCGCCAGCAGCCAAAACCGACAGTCAGCTACAGATACGCAGTATTTT
CASSQNRQSATDTQYF
>TRBV7-2|-|TRBJ1-5|TRBD1
TGTGCCAGCAGCTTCTGGACAGGGGAGAATCAGCCCCAGCATTTT
CASSFWTGENQPQHF
>TRBV28|-|TRBJ1-1|TRBD1
TGTGCCAGCAGTCTCGTTTATAGAAAGGACAGGCACACTGAAGCTTTCTTT
CASSLVYRKDRHTEAFF
>TRBV28|-|TRBJ2-3|TRBD2
TGTGCCAGCACTCACGGCGGACTAGGGGCAGATACGCAGTATTTT
CASTHGGLGADTQYF
>TRBV4-1|many|TRBJ1-3|-
TGCGCCAGCAGCCGGGGGAATGCGGGGCGTCGGGGTGGAAACACCATATATTTT
CASSRGNAGRRGGNTIYF
>TRBV6-5|-|TRBJ1-2|TRBD1
TGTGCCAGCAGTACTCAGGGGGCCTCTGGCTACACCTTC
CASSTQGASGYTF
>TRBV29-1|-|TRBJ2-1|TRBD2
TGCAGCGTCCTCCCGGAGCGGGAGATCAATGAGCAGTTCTTC
CSVLPEREINEQFF
>TRBV7-9|-|TRBJ1-2|TRBD1
TGTGCCAGCATCCAGACAGGGGATTCGGACTATGGCTACACCTTC
CASIQTGDSDYGYTF
>TRBV28|-|TRBJ1-2|-
TGTGCCAGCAGTTTGCCCCTAGCTAACTATGGCTACACCTTC
CASSLPLANYGYTF
>TRBV30|-|TRBJ2-5|-
TGTGCCTGGGTTGGGCAGGACCAAGAGACCCAGTACTTC
CAWVGQDQETQYF
>TRBV18|-|TRBJ1-5|TRBD1
TGTGCCAGCTCGGCCGGGACAGGGGGAAATCAGCCCCAGCATTTT
CASSAGTGGNQPQHF
>TRBV29-1|-|TRBJ2-5|TRBD2
TGCAGCATACTAGCGGGAGAGACCCAGTACTTC
CSILAGETQYF
>TRBV19|-|TRBJ1-4|TRBD1
TGTGCCAGTAGCCGGGACAGCCGTCGATGGTCAACTAATGAAAAACTGTTTTTT
CASSRDSRRWSTNEKLFF
>TRBV11-3|-|TRBJ2-3|-
TGTGCCAGCAGCTTAAGAGTTTCGGGGACAGATACGCAGTATTTT
CASSLRVSGTDTQYF
>TRBV5-1|few|TRBJ2-3|TRBD2
TGCGCCAGCGAGAACAAACTAGCGGGAGGGCTGTATTTT
CASENKLAGGLYF
>TRBV19|-|TRBJ1-2|TRBD1
TGTGCCAGTAGTATGTGGGGGGCAGGGGGCATCGGCTACACCTTC
CASSMWGAGGIGYTF
>TRBV5-4|-|TRBJ1-6|-
TGTGCCAGCAGCTTCGCAGGGGCAAATTCACCCCTCCACTTT
CASSFAGANSPLHF
>TRBV5-6|-|TRBJ2-5|-
TGTGCCAGCAGCTTTGGCCGAGGGGGAGAGACCCAGTACTTC
CASSFGRGGETQYF
>TRBV15|-|TRBJ2-7|TRBD2
TGTGCCACCAGCAGAGAAATACTAGCGGGAGTTGAGCAGTACTTC
CATSREILAGVEQYF
>TRBV27|-|TRBJ2-3|-
TGTGCCACCCTCCGGTCGTACCACACAGATACGCAGTATTTT
CATLRSYHTDTQYF
>TRBV7-8|few|TRBJ1-2|-
TGTGCCAGCAGCTTAGCCGGGGTGACTCCCTATGGCTACACCTTC
CASSLAGVTPYGYTF
>TRBV9|once|TRBJ1-3|-
TGTGCCAGCAGCGTAGAAGGGGGAGACACCATATATTTT
CASSVEGGDTIYF
>TRBV12-5|few|TRBJ2-1|-
TGTGCTAGTGGACCCGAGGGCTCCAACAATGAGCAGTTCTTC
CASGPEGSNNEQFF